The sequence of this T cell receptor (beta chain) was determined in a study of T cells in localized non-small cell lung cancer (dated by TCRdb to the early 2020s). Describing the broader study: The study analyzed T cell repertoires of hundreds of early-stage NSCLC patients, comparing tumors and uninvolved tumor-adjacent lungs. The mean age of the NSCLC patients was about 64 years, with 130 or so men and 95 to 110 women. The cohort consisted of around 250 treatment-naive NSCLC patients whose localized lung tumors had been resected. Findings and caveats that apply to the study as a whole: Uninvolved tumor-adjacent lung showed the highest T cell clonality, higher than tumor, which suggests more focused antigenic responses in the adjacent lung. Higher T cell density in blood was associated with longer overall survival, whereas higher clonality in adjacent lung was associated with shorter survival. Because the study design was exploratory, TCR variables were selected using unadjusted p-values without false-discovery rate correction. Because multi-region tumor sequencing was not done, intratumor heterogeneity could not be ruled out. Of the top 100 tumor clones, a median of approximately 60 were detected in paired uninvolved adjacent lung; roughly 29 were also among that lung's top 100.

This clone was counted between two and nine times. Its antigen is unknown. No base quality information exists; no much larger clone differs at one position. At diagnosis, peripheral blood, uninvolved tumor-adjacent lung and tumor were collected and stored as a combination of fresh-frozen and FFPE material. For TCR repertoire profiling, blood samples were analyzed as peripheral blood mononuclear cells. The V and J ends are trimmed by 0 bases and 7 bases, leaving 7 bases between them. The CDR3 runs 14 amino acids, cysteine and phenylalanine included. Only CDR3 DNA remains: 42 bases, in frame from the first base. As encoded in the germline V gene, CDR1 is MRHNA while CDR2 is SNTAGT. The immunoSEQ Assay was used to sequence TCR beta CDR3 regions from DNA. The paper's processing steps were these. To compute T cell density, TCR beta template counts were normalized to usable DNA, which was estimated by amplifying housekeeping genes. Richness was estimated with the preseqR package, extrapolating to 400,000 templates for PBMC samples and 120,000 templates for tissue samples. Clonality was calculated as one minus Pielou's evenness. Tissue-enriched TCRs were identified through differential abundance testing performed on productive amino-acid clonotypes, with a minimum total count of 5 and an alpha of 0.1. Repertoire overlap between compartments was quantified with the Jaccard Index and Morisita Overlap Index. GLIPH clustered TCR beta CDR3s with public tetramer-defined viral CDR3s; viral motifs required at least three viral sequences plus V-gene enrichment. Sourced from immuneACCESS, this table was stored by TCRdb with only in-frame sequences that have V and J called. A share of the clones is absent; for the studies checked, an unresolved V gene accounts for under half, and the remainder has no known explanation. Clone size and the V and J calls come from that table; the DNA yielded D and trimming. Within this sample are over 25,000 clones, with 91% of them counted one time only. The biggest ten clones account for approximately 5.4% of the sample.

The sequence is built from TRBV6-4 and TRBJ1-6, with an unclear D gene assignment. The source of this sequence is a man aged 40 to 70 with stage II lung adenocarcinoma. The sample consisted of PBMCs, taken before any cancer treatment. The DNA sequence reads TGTGCCAGCAGTGACTCGGCTGAGAATTCACCCCTCCACTTT. Its coded protein is CASSDSAENSPLHF.